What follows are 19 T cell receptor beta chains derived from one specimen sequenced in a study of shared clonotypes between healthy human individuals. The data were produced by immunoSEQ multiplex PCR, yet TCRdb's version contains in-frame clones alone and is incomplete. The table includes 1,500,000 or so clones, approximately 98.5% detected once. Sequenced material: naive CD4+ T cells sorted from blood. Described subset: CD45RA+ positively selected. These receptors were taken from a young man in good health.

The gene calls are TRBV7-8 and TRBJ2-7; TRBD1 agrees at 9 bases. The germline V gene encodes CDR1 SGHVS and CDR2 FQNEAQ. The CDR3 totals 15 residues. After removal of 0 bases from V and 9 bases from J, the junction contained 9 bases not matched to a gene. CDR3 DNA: TGTGCCAGCAGCTTAGCAGGACAGGGGACTACGTTGCAGTACTTC. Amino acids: CASSLAGQGTTLQYF.

In nucleotides, the CDR3 is TGTGCCAGCAGTGAGATCCGGAGGGACAGGGTATTAGTC. As protein: CASSEIRRDRVLV. The chain recombines TRBV6-1 with TRBJ2-7; TRBD1 matches 9 bases. The CDR3 loop spans 13 amino acids. In germline, CDR1 is MNHNS, CDR2 SASEGT.

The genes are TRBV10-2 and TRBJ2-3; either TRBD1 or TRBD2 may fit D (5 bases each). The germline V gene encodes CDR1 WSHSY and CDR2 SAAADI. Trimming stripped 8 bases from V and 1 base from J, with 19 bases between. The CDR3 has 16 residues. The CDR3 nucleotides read TGCGCCAGCCAGAGAGTGCTGGGGGTCGGCACAGATACGCAGTATTTT. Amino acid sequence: CASQRVLGVGTDTQYF.

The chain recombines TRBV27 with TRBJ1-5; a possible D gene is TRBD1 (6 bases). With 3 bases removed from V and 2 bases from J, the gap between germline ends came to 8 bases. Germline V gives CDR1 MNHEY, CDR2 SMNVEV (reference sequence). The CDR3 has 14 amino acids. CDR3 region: CASSFRGGNQPQHF. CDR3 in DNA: TGTGCCAGCAGTTTTAGGGGGGGCAATCAGCCCCAGCATTTT.

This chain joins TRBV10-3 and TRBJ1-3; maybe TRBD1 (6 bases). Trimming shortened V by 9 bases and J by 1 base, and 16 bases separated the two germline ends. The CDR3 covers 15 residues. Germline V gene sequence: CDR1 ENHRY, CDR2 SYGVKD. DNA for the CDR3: TGTGCCATACAAACAGGGATGGGTTCTGGAAACACCATATATTTT. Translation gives CAIQTGMGSGNTIYF.

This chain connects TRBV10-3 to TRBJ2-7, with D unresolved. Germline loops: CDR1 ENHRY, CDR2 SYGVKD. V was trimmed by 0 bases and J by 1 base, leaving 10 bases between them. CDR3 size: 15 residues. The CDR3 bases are TGTGCCATCAGTGAGTCCCTGGCGGATTCCTACGAGCAGTACTTC. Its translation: CAISESLADSYEQYF.

In DNA form, the CDR3 reads TGTGCCAGCAGTTGGGGCCAGGTCCAAGAGACCCAGTACTTC. Its translation: CASSWGQVQETQYF. V usage is TRBV28 and J usage is TRBJ2-5; D might be TRBD1 (5 bases). With 4 bases removed from V and 1 base from J, the gap between germline ends came to 10 bases. Germline V gene data show CDR1 as MDHEN and CDR2 as SYDVKM. CDR3 length: 14 residues.

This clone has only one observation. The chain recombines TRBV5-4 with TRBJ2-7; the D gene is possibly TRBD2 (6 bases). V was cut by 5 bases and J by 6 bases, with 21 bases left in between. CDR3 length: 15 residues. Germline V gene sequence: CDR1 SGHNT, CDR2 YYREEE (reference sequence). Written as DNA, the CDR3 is TGTGCCAGCAGGAATGCGGGGCTAGCGTTTTCCGAGCAGTACTTC. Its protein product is CASRNAGLAFSEQYF.

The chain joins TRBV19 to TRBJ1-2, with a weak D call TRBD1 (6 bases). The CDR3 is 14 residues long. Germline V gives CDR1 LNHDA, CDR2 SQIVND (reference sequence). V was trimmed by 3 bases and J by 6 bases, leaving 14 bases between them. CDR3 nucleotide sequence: TGTGCCAGTAGTATCCCACGGGGGCGCGATGGCTACACCTTC. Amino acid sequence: CASSIPRGRDGYTF. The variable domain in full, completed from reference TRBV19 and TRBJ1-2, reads DGGITQSPKYLFRKEGQNVTLSCEQNLNHDAMYWYRQDPGQGLRLIYYSQIVNDFQKGDIAEGYSVSREKKESFPLTVTSAQKNPTAFYLCASSIPRGRDGYTFGSGTRLTVV.

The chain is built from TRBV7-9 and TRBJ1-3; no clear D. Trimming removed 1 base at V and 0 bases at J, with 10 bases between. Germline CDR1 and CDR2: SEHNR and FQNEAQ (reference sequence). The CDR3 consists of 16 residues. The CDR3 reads CASSLGGTNSGNTIYF. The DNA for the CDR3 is TGTGCCAGCAGCTTAGGCGGCACCAACTCTGGAAACACCATATATTTT.

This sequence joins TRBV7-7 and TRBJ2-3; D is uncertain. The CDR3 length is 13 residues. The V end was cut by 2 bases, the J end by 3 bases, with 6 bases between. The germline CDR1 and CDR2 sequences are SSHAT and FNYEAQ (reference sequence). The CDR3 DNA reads TGTGCCAGCAGCTTACGAAGGACAGATACGCAGTATTTT. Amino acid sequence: CASSLRRTDTQYF.

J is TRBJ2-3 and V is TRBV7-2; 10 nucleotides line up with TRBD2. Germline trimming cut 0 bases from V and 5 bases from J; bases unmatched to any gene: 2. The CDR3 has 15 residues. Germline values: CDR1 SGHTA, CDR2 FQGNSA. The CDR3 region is CASSLAAGGLDTQYF. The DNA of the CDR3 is TGTGCCAGCAGCTTAGCAGCGGGGGGGTTAGATACGCAGTATTTT.

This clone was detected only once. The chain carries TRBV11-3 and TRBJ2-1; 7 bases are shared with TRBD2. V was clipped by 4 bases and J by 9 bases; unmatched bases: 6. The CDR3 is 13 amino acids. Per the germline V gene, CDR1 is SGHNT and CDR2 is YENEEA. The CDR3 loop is CASSSTSASEQFF. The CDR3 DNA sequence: TGTGCCAGCAGCTCCACTAGCGCAAGTGAGCAGTTCTTC.

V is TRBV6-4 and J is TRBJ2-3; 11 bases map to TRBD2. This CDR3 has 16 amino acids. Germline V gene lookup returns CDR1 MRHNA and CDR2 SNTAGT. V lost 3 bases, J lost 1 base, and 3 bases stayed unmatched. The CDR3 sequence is CASSDLTSGGTDTQYF. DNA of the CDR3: TGTGCCAGCAGTGATCTGACTAGCGGGGGCACAGATACGCAGTATTTT.

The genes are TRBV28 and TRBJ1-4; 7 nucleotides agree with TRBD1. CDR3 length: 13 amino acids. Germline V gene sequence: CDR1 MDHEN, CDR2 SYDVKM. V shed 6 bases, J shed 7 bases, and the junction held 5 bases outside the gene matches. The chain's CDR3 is CASSLRGSEKLFF. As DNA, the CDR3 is TGTGCCAGCAGCCTCAGGGGGAGTGAAAAACTGTTTTTT.

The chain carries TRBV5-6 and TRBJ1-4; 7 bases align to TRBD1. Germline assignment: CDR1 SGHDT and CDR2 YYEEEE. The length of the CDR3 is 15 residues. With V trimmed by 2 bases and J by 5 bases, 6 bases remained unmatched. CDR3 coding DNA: TGTGCCAGCAGCTTTGCTGGGACAGAGAATGAAAAACTGTTTTTT. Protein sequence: CASSFAGTENEKLFF.

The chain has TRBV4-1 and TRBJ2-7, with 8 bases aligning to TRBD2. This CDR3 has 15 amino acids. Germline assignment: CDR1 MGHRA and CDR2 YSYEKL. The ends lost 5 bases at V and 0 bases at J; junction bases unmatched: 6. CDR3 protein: CASSSTGTSSYEQYF. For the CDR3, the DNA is TGCGCCAGCAGCTCCACCGGGACTAGCTCCTACGAGCAGTACTTC.

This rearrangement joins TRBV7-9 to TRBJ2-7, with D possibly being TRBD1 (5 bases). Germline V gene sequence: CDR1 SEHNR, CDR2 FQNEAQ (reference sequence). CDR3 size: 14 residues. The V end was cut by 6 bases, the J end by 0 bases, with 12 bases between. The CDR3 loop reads CASSDKQVSYEQYF. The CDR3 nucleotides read TGTGCCAGCAGTGATAAACAGGTCTCCTACGAGCAGTACTTC.

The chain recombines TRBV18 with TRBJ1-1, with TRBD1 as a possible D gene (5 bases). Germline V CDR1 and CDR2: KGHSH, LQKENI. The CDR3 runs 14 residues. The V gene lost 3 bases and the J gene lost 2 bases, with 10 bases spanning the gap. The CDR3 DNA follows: TGTGCCAGCTCACCCCTGACAGACAACACTGAAGCTTTCTTT. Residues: CASSPLTDNTEAFF.